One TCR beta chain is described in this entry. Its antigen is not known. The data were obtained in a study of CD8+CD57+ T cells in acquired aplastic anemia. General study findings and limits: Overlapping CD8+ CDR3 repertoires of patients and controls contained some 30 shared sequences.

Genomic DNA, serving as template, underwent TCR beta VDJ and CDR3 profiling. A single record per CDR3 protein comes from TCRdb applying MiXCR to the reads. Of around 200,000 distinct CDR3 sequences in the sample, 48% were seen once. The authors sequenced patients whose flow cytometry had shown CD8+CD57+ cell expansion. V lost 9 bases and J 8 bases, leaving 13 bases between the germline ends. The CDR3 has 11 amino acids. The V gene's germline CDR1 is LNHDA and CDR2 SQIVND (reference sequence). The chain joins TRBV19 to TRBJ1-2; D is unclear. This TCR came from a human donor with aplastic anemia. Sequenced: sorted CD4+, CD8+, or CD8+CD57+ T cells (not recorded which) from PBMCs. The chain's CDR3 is CASNDLSGYTF. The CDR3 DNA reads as TGTGCCAGCAACGACCTTTCGGGCTACACCTTC.